This T cell receptor (beta chain) was profiled in a study of T cells in Graves' hyperthyroidism and ophthalmopathy. Findings and limits, study-wide: Separation of ophthalmopathy from stable hyperthyroidism was achieved by a 13 V-J model. The blood repertoire included most of the expanded thyroid clonotypes above 0.001. Ophthalmopathy was predicted by the model a median of approximately 6.6 months ahead of onset.

This clonotype showed up many times. Its matching antigen is unknown. What was amplified from RNA transcripts were TCR beta CDR3 regions. HTBI primers were used for first-round RT-PCR of the TCR CDR3. TCRdb re-called the multiplex PCR reads through MiXCR, storing one row per CDR3 protein. Here the sample spans under 350,000 distinct CDR3 sequences, approximately 18% being singletons. Trimming cost V 5 bases and J 2 bases, with 18 bases left between them. Germline CDR1 and CDR2: DFQATT and SNEGSKA (reference sequence). The CDR3 covers 15 residues. The sequence was obtained from a woman aged 45-65 years with Graves' hyperthyroidism. Sequencing was performed on blood. The chain couples TRBV20-1 to TRBJ1-1; D is possibly TRBD1 (6 bases). In DNA, the CDR3 is TGCAGTGCTCCCAAAAGACAGGTCACTAACACTGAAGCTTTCTTT. It is translated as CSAPKRQVTNTEAFF.